What follows describes a single T cell receptor (beta chain). Using immunoSEQ multiplex PCR, the repertoire was profiled, and TCRdb retains in-frame clones only, with some absent. The profile covers around 8,600 clones, with roughly 61% appearing a single time and approximately 40% taken by the ten largest. The treatment here: treatment-naive control, cytoreductive nephrectomy. This specimen belongs to a study of radiation and T cells in renal cell carcinoma. The clonotype was recovered from a woman aged 70 to 79 with renal cell carcinoma. The material was tumor tissue, obtained from a patient whose treatment was nephrectomy without radiotherapy.

The CDR3 is CAWSVPGPRLNTEAFF. The CDR3 DNA is TGTGCCTGGAGTGTTCCGGGACCGCGTTTGAACACTGAAGCTTTCTTT. This chain connects TRBV30 to TRBJ1-1, with D maybe TRBD1 (5 bases). V lost 0 bases, J lost 0 bases, and 14 bases lay in between. Germline assignment: CDR1 GTSNPN and CDR2 SVGIG (reference sequence). The CDR3 has 16 amino acids.